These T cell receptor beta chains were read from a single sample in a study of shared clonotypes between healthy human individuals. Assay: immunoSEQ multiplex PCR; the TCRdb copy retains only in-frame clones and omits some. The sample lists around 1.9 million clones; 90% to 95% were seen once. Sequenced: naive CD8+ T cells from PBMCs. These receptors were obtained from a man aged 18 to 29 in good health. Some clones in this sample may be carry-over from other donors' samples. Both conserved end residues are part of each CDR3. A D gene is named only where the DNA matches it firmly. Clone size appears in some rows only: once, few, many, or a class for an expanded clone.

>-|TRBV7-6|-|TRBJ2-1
TGTGCCAGCAGCTTAGTGATTAGGCCACGCTCCTACAATGAGCAGTTCTTC
CASSLVIRPRSYNEQFF
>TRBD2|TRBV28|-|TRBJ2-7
TGTGCCAGCACCCAATGGGGGACTAGCGGAAAAAACGAGCAGTACTTC
CASTQWGTSGKNEQYF
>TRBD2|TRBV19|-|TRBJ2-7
TGTGCCAGTAGTACCGCTAGCGGTCTCTACGAGCAGTACTTC
CASSTASGLYEQYF
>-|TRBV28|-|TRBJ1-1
TGTGCCAGCAGTTTGGCCTTCCAAGGCGACACTGAAGCTTTCTTT
CASSLAFQGDTEAFF
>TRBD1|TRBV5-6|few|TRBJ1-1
TGTGCCAGCAGCTTGGTAGGGGGCGAGAGGACTGAAGCTTTCTTT
CASSLVGGERTEAFF
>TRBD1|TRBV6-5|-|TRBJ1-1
TGTGCCAGCAGTTACTCAGGGGGCTACATGAACACTGAAGCTTTCTTT
CASSYSGGYMNTEAFF
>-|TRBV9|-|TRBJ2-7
TGTGCCAGCAGCCACCCCAAGTCCAACGCCCACTACGAGCAGTACTTC
CASSHPKSNAHYEQYF
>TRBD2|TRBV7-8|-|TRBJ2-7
TGTGCCAGCAGGACAGGACTAGCGGGATTCTACGAGCAGTACTTC
CASRTGLAGFYEQYF
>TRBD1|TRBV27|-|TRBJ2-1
TGTGCCAGCAGTTTATTAGGGACAGCTCTCAATGAGCAGTTCTTC
CASSLLGTALNEQFF
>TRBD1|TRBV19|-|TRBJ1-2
TGTGCCAGTACCCAGGACAGGGTCCTCCCTAACTATGGCTACACCTTC
CASTQDRVLPNYGYTF
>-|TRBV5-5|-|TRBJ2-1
TGTGCCAGCAGCTGGGCCGGGACGCCGTCTGGTTTCTACAATGAGCAGTTCTTC
CASSWAGTPSGFYNEQFF
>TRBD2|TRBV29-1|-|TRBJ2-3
TGCAGCGTTGAGGGACTAGCGGAGGCTAGCACAGATACGCAGTATTTT
CSVEGLAEASTDTQYF
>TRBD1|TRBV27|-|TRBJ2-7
TGTGCCAGCAGTAGATACGGGGACAGCTACGAGCAGTACTTC
CASSRYGDSYEQYF
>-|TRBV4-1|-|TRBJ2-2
TGCGCCAGCAGCCAAGAGGACAGGAACACCGGGGAGCTGTTTTTT
CASSQEDRNTGELFF
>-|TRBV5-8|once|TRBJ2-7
TGTGCCAGCAGCTCCGGACGCAGGAGCTCCTACGAGCAGTACTTC
CASSSGRRSSYEQYF